Following are 5 T cell receptor beta chains from one sample sequenced in a study of cytomegalovirus exposure and HLA in healthy donors. A multiplex PCR was run with 60 Vbeta primers and 13 Jbeta primers. Sequencing was performed with immunoSEQ multiplex PCR; in TCRdb, only in-frame clones are kept and a portion is missing. Altogether 200,000 to 250,000 clones are present, 65% to 80% being singletons, with the ten largest covering about 1.5%. The sample was PBMCs. All receptors derive from a man between 45 and 60 years old in good health and CMV-seronegative.

The gene calls are TRBV7-2 and TRBJ2-1; TRBD2 matches 13 bases. The CDR3 runs 13 residues. V was clipped by 6 bases and J by 7 bases; unmatched bases: 0. Germline V gene lookup returns CDR1 SGHTA and CDR2 FQGNSA. CDR3 in amino acids: CASRLAGGNEQFF. The CDR3 bases are TGTGCCAGCAGACTAGCGGGAGGGAATGAGCAGTTCTTC.

The sample holds a few counts of this clone. The chain uses TRBV18 and TRBJ2-7; D might be TRBD2 (5 bases). The CDR3 is made up of 16 amino acids. Germline values: CDR1 KGHSH, CDR2 LQKENI. V lost 4 bases to trimming and J lost 1 base, with 17 bases between them. Here the CDR3 reads CASSLAQTGLSYEQYF. The CDR3 DNA sequence: TGTGCCAGCTCACTTGCCCAGACGGGATTGTCCTACGAGCAGTACTTC.

The chain is built from TRBV6-6 and TRBJ2-7, with D possibly matching TRBD1 (5 bases). Germline V gives CDR1 MNHNY, CDR2 SVGAGI (reference sequence). The CDR3 totals 14 residues. The V end lost 5 bases, the J end lost 0 bases, and 11 bases lay between the germline ends. The CDR3 spells CASSHRTTSYEQYF. CDR3 sequence (DNA): TGTGCCAGCAGTCACAGGACAACCTCCTACGAGCAGTACTTC.

J is TRBJ2-1 and V is TRBV19; weak D call: TRBD1 (5 bases). This CDR3 is 14 amino acids long. Trimming cost V 5 bases and J 2 bases, with 10 bases left between them. The germline V gene encodes CDR1 LNHDA and CDR2 SQIVND (reference sequence). In nucleotides, the CDR3 is TGTGCCAGTAGTGCAGGGATTACCTACAATGAGCAGTTCTTC. As protein: CASSAGITYNEQFF.

This clone has only a few counts. This same CDR3 is encoded by further DNA sequences in the sample. V gene TRBV5-1 combines with J gene TRBJ2-3; possible D gene TRBD1, 5 bases. CDR1 is SGHRS, CDR2 YFSETQ, per germline. The CDR3 has 13 residues. Trimming took off 1 base at V and 3 bases at J, with 6 bases between the two ends. The CDR3 DNA reads TGCGCCAGCAGCTTGCAGGGAACAGATACGCAGTATTTT. Its protein product is CASSLQGTDTQYF.